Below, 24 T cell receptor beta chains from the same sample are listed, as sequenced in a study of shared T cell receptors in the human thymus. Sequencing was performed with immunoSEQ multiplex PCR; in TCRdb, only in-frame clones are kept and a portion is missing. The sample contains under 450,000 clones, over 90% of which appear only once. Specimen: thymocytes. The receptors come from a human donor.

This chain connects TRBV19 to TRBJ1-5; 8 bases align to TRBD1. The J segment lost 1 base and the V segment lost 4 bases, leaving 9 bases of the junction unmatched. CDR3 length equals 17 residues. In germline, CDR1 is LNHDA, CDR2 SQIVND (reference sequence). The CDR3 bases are TGTGCCAGTAGTACAACGAAGACAGGGGCCAGCAATCAGCCCCAGCATTTT. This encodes CASSTTKTGASNQPQHF.

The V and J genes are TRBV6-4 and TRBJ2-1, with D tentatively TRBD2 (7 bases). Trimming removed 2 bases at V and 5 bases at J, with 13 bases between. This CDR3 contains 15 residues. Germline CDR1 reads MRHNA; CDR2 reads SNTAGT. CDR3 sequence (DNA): TGTGCCAGCAGTGACGACGGAGGGGGGGACAATGAGCAGTTCTTC. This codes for CASSDDGGGDNEQFF.

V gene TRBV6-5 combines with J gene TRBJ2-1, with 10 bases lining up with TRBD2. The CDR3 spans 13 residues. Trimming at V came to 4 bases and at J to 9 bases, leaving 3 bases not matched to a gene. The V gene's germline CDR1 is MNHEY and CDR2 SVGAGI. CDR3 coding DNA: TGTGCCAGCAGTTTCCTAGCGGGAGTTGAGCAGTTCTTC. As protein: CASSFLAGVEQFF.

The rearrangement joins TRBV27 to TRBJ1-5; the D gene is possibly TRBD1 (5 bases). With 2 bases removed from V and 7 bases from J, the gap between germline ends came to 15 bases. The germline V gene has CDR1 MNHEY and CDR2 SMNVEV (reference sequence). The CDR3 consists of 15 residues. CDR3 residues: CASSLGVWGNQPQHF. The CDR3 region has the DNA TGTGCCAGCAGTTTAGGGGTGTGGGGGAACCAGCCCCAGCATTTT.

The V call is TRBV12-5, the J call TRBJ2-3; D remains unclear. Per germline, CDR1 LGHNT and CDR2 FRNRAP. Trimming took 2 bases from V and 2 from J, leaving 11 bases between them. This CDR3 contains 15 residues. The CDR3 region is CASGLHTEFTDTQYF. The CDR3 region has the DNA TGTGCTAGTGGTTTGCATACAGAATTCACAGATACGCAGTATTTT.

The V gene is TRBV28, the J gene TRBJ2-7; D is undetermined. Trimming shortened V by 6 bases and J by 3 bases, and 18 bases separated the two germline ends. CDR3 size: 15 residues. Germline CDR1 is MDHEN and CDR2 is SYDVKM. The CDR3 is CASRPKQIWDYEQYF. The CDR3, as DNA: TGTGCCAGCAGACCTAAACAGATCTGGGACTACGAGCAGTACTTC.

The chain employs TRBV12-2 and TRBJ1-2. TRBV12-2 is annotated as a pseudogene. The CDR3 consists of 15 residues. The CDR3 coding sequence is TGTGCAAGTCGCCCCAAGAACGGGGTAAACTATGGCTACACCTTC. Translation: CASRPKNGVNYGYTF.

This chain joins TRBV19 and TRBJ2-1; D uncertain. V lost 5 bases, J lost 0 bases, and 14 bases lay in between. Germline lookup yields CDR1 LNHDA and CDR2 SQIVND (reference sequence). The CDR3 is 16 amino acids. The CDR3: CASSLSLIRSYNEQFF. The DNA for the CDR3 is TGTGCCAGTAGTCTCAGCCTAATACGCTCCTACAATGAGCAGTTCTTC.

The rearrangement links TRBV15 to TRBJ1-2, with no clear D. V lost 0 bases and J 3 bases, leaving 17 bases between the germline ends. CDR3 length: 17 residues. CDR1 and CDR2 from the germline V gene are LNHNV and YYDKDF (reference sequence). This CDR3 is CATSRDFSGRAHYGYTF. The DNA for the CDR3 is TGTGCCACCAGCAGAGATTTCTCGGGGAGAGCCCACTATGGCTACACCTTC. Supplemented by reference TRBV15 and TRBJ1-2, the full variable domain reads DAMVIQNPRYQVTQFGKPVTLSCSQTLNHNVMYWYQQKSSQAPKLLFHYYDKDFNNEADTPDNFQSRRPNTSFCFLDIRSPGLGDTAMYLCATSRDFSGRAHYGYTFGSGTRLTVV.

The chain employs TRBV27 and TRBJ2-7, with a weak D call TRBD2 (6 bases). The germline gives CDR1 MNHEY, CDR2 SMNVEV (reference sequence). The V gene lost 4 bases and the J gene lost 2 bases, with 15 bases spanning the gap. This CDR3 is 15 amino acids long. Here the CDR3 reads CASSSLTTGAYEQYF. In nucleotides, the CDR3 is TGTGCCAGCAGTTCCCTGACGACGGGGGCCTACGAGCAGTACTTC.

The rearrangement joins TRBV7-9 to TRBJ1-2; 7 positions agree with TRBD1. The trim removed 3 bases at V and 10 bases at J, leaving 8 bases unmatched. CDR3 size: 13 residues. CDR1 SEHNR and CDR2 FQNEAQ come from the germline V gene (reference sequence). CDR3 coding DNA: TGTGCCAGCAGCTTTGGGGACAGCTCCGACTACACCTTC. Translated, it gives CASSFGDSSDYTF.

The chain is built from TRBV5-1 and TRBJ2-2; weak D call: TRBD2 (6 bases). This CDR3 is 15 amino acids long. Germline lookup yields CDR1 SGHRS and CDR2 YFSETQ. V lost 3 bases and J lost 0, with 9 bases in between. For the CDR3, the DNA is TGCGCCAGCAGCTCGCGGGAAACGAACACCGGGGAGCTGTTTTTT. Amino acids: CASSSRETNTGELFF.

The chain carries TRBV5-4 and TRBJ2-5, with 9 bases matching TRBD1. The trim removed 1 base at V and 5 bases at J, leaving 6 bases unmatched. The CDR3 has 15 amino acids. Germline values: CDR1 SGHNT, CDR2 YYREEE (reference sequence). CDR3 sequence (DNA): TGTGCCAGCAGCTTGTTACAGGGGGCTGGGGAGACCCAGTACTTC. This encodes CASSLLQGAGETQYF.

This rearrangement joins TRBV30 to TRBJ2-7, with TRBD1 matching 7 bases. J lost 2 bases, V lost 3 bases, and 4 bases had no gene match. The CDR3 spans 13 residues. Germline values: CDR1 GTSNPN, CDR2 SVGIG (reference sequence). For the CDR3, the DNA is TGTGCCTGGAGCGTGGGACAGCCCTACGAGCAGTACTTC. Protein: CAWSVGQPYEQYF.

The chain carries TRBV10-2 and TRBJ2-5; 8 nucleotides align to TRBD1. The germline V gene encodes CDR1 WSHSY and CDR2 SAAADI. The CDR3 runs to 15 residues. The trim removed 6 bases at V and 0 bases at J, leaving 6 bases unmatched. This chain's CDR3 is CASRQGVLYQETQYF. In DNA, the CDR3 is TGCGCCAGCAGACAGGGGGTCTTATACCAAGAGACCCAGTACTTC.

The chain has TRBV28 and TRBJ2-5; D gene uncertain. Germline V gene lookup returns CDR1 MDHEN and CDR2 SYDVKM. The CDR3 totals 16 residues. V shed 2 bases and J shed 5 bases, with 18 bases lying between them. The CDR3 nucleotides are TGTGCCAGCAGTTTAAGGGTCGGCCGCTCCGGGGAGACCCAGTACTTC. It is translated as CASSLRVGRSGETQYF.

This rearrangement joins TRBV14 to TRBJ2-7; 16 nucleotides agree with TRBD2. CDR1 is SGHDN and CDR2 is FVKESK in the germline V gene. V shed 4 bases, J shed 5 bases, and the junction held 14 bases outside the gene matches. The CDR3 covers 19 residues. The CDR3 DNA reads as TGTGCCAGCAGCCCCGGACAGGGAGGGACTAGCGGGAGGGCTCACGAGCAGTACTTC. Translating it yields CASSPGQGGTSGRAHEQYF.

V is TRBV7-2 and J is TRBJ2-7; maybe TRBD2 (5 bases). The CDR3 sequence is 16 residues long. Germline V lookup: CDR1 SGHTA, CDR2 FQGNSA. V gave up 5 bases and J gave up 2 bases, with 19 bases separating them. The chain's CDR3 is CASSLGWTRPTYEQYF. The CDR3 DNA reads TGTGCCAGCAGCCTAGGATGGACTCGACCTACCTACGAGCAGTACTTC.

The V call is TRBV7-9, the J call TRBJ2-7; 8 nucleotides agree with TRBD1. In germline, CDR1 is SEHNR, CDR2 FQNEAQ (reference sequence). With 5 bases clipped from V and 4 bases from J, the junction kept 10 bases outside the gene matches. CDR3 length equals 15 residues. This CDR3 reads CASSDGGQGFYEQYF. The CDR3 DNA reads TGTGCCAGCAGCGACGGAGGACAGGGTTTTTACGAGCAGTACTTC.

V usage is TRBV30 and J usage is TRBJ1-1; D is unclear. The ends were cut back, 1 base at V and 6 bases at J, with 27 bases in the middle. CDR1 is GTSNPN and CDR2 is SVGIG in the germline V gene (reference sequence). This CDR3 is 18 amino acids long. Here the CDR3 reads CAWSDEESHEHWLPEAFF. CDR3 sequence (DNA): TGTGCCTGGAGTGATGAGGAAAGTCATGAACACTGGCTGCCTGAAGCTTTCTTT.

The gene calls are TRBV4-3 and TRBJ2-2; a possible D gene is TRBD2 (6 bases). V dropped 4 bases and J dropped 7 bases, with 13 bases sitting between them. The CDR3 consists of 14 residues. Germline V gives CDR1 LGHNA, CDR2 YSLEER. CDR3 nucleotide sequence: TGCGCCAGCAGCCCTGGCGGGAAACACGGGGAGCTGTTTTTT. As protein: CASSPGGKHGELFF.

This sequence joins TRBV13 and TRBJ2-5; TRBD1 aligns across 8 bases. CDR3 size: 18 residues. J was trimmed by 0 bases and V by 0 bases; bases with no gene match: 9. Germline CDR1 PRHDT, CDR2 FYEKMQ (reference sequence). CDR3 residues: CASSLGGRGPPYQETQYF. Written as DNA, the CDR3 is TGTGCCAGCAGCTTAGGGGGCAGGGGGCCCCCGTACCAAGAGACCCAGTACTTC.

The CDR3 region is CASSYPRGYEQYF. The CDR3 DNA reads as TGTGCCAGCAGTTACCCGAGGGGGTACGAGCAGTACTTC. The chain couples TRBV6-5 to TRBJ2-7; the D gene is possibly TRBD1 (6 bases). V was pared by 2 bases and J by 4 bases, with 9 bases between. Germline CDR1 reads MNHEY; CDR2 reads SVGAGI. The CDR3 consists of 13 residues.

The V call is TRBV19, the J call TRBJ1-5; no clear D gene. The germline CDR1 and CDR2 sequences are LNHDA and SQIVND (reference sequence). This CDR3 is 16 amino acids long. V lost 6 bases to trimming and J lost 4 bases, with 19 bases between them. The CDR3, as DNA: TGTGCCAGTAGCCTTACGAGGACTGAATATAATCAGCCCCAGCATTTT. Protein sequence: CASSLTRTEYNQPQHF.